This T cell receptor (beta chain) originates from a study of blood T cell repertoires in COVID-19. V lost 6 bases and J lost 4, with 19 bases in between. Germline V CDR1 and CDR2: WNHNN, SYGVQD (reference sequence). The CDR3 covers 17 residues. This clone was counted a few times. Methods used by the authors: For nucleated cells, counts were estimated from reference gene primer amplification. Sequenced by immunoSEQ multiplex PCR; TCRdb stores in-frame clones only, minus some. That table is the source of V, J and clone size, and D and trimming were worked out from the DNA. Of around 320,000 clones listed, around 85% are singletons.

The origin of this receptor is a human donor in a cohort sampled during active COVID-19. The chain combines TRBV10-1 with TRBJ1-6; D is possibly TRBD1 (6 bases). Material: peripheral blood. This CDR3 is CASRVRRDTRYNSPLHF. Written as DNA, the CDR3 is TGCGCCAGCAGAGTGCGCCGGGACACCCGATATAATTCACCCCTCCACTTT.